This T cell receptor (beta chain) derives from a study of blood T cell repertoires in COVID-19. About the research overall: Samples came from the United States, Italy and Spain, spanning acute and convalescent COVID-19.

The repertoire was sequenced with immunoSEQ multiplex PCR; TCRdb's copy has only in-frame clones and lacks some. The table records roughly 190,000 clones, 84% of them present only once. Trimming pared 0 bases from V and 0 bases from J, leaving 15 bases between. The CDR3 sequence is 18 residues long. CDR1 ENHRY and CDR2 SYGVKD come from the germline V gene. The chain combines TRBV10-3 with TRBJ2-1; possible D gene TRBD2, 6 bases. What was sequenced was peripheral blood. The clonotype originates from a woman aged 70 to 79 with active or convalescent COVID-19. For the CDR3, the DNA is TGTGCCATCAGTGAGTCAAATAAGAAGGGAGGCTCCTACAATGAGCAGTTCTTC. This sequence encodes CAISESNKKGGSYNEQFF.